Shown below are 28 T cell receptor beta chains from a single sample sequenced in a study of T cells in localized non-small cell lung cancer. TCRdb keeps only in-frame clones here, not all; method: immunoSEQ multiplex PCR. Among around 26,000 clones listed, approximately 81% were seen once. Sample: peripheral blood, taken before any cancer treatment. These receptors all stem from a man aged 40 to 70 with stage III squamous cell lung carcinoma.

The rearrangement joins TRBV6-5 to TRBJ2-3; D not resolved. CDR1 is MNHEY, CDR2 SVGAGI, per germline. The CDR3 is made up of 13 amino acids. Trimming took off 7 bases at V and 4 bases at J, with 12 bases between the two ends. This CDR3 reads CASKMAGPDTQYF. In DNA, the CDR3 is TGTGCCAGCAAGATGGCCGGCCCAGATACGCAGTATTTT.

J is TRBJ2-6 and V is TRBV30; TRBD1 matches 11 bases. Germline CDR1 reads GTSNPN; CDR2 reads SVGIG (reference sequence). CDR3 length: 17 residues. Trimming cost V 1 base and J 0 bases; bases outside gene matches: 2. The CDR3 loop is CAWSDGTGGSGANVLTF. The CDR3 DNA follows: TGTGCCTGGAGTGACGGGACAGGGGGCTCTGGGGCCAACGTCCTGACTTTC.

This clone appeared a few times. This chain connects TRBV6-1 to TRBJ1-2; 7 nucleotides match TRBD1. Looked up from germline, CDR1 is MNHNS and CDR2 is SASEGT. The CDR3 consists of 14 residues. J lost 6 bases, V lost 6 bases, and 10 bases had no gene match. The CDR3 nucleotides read TGTGCCAGCAGATCCACAGGGGCCATAAATGGCTACACCTTC. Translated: CASRSTGAINGYTF.

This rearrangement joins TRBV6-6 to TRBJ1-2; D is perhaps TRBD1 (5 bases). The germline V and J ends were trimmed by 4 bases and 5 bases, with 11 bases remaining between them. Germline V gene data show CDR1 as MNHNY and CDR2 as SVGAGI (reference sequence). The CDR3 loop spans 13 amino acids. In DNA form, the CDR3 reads TGTGCCAGCAGTTTCCCTGGGGGATATGGCTACACCTTC. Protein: CASSFPGGYGYTF.

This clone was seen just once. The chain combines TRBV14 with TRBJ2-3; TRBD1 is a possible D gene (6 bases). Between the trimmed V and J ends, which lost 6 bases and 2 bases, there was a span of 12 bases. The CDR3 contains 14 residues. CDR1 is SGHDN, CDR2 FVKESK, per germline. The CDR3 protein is CASSRQGFTDTQYF. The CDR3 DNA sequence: TGTGCCAGCAGTCGGCAGGGGTTCACAGATACGCAGTATTTT.

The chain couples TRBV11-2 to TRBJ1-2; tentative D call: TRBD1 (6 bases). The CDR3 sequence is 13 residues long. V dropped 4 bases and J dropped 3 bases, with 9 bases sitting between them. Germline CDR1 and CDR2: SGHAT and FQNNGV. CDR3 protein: CASSSGADYGYTF. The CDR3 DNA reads TGTGCCAGCAGCTCAGGGGCTGACTATGGCTACACCTTC.

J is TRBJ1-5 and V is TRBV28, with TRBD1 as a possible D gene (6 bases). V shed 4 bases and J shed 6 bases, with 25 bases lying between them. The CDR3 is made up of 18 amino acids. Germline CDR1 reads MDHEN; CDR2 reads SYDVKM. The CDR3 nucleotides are TGTGCCAGCAGTTCCGGACAGATTACCACCCCCTTTGGTCAGCCCCAGCATTTT. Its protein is CASSSGQITTPFGQPQHF. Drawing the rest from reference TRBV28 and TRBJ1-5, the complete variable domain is DVKVTQSSRYLVKRTGEKVFLECVQDMDHENMFWYRQDPGLGLRLIYFSYDVKMKEKGDIPEGYSVSREKKERFSLILESASTNQTSMYLCASSSGQITTPFGQPQHFGDGTRLSIL.

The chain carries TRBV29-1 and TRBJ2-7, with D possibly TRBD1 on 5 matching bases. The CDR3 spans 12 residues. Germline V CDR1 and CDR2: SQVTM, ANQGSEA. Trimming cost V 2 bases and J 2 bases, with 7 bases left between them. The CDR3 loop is CSVEQGAYEQYF. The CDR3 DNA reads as TGCAGCGTTGAACAGGGTGCCTACGAGCAGTACTTC.

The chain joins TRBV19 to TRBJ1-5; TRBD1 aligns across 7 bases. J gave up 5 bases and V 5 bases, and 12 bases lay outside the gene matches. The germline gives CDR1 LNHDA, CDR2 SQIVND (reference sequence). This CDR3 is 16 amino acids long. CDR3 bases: TGTGCCAGTAGTGCGGGACAGTCGAGGTTTGATCAGCCCCAGCATTTT. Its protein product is CASSAGQSRFDQPQHF.

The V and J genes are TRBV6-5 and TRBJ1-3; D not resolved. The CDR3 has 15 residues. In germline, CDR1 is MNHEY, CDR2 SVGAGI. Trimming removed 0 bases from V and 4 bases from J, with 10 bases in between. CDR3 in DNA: TGTGCCAGCAGTTACTCGGAAGGGATGGGAAACACCATATATTTT. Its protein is CASSYSEGMGNTIYF.

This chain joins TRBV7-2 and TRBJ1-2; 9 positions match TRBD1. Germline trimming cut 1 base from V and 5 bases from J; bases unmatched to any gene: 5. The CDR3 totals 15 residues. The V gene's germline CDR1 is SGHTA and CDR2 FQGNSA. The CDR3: CASSLDLTGGYGYTF. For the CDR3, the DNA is TGTGCCAGCAGCTTAGATTTGACAGGGGGTTATGGCTACACCTTC.

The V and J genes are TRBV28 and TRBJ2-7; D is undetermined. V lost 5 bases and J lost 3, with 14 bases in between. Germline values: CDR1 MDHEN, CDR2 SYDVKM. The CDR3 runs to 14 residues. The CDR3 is CASSPPLVRYEQYF. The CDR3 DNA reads TGTGCCAGCAGTCCACCCCTGGTGCGCTACGAGCAGTACTTC.

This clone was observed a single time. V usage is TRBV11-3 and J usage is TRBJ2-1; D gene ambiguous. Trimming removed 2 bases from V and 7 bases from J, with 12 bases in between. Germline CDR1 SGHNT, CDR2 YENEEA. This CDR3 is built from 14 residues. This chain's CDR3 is CASSLYPAANEQFF. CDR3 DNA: TGTGCCAGCAGCTTATACCCCGCGGCAAATGAGCAGTTCTTC.

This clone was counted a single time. CDR3 amino acids: CASSLATAATQYF. The CDR3 DNA reads as TGTGCCAGCAGCTTAGCGACAGCGGCGACCCAGTACTTC. The chain employs TRBV7-9 and TRBJ2-5; tentatively, D is TRBD1 or TRBD2 (5 bases each). The germline gives CDR1 SEHNR, CDR2 FQNEAQ (reference sequence). The CDR3 is made up of 13 amino acids. The V gene lost 0 bases and the J gene lost 7 bases, with 9 bases spanning the gap.

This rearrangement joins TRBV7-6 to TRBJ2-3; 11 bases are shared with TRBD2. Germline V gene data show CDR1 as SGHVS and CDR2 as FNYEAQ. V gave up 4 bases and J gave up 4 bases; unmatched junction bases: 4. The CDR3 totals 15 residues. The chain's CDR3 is CASSSSTSGADTQYF. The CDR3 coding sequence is TGTGCCAGCAGCTCTTCGACTAGCGGGGCAGATACGCAGTATTTT.

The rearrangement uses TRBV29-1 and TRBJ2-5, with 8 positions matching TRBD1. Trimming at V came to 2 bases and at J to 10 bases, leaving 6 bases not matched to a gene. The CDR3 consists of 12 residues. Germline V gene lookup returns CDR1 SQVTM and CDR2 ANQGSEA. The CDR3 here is CSVEWTGFDQYF. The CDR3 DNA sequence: TGCAGCGTTGAATGGACAGGGTTTGACCAGTACTTC.

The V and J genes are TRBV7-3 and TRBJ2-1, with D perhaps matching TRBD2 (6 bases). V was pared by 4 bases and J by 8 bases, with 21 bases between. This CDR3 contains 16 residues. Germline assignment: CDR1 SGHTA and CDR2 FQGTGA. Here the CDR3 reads CASSSLDGGTHDEQFF. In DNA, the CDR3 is TGTGCCAGCAGCTCCCTTGATGGCGGGACGCATGATGAGCAGTTCTTC.

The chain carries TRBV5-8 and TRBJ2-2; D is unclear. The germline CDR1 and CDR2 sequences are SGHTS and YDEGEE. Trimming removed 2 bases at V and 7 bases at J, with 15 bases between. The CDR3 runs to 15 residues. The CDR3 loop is CASSFRAPLGGELFF. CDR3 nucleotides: TGTGCCAGCAGCTTCCGGGCCCCCCTCGGCGGGGAGCTGTTTTTT.

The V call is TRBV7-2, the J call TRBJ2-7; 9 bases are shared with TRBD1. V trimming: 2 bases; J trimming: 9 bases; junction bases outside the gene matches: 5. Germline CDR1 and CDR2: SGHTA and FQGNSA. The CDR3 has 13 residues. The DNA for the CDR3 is TGTGCCAGCAGCTTAAGTGGGACAGGGTCGCAGTACGTC. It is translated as CASSLSGTGSQYV.

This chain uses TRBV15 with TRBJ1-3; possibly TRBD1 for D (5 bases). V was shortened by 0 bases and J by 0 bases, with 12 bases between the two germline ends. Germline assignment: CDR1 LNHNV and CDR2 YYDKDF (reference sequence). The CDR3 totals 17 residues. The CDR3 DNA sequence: TGTGCCACCAGCAGAGACGGTGACAGTTACTCTGGAAACACCATATATTTT. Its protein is CATSRDGDSYSGNTIYF.

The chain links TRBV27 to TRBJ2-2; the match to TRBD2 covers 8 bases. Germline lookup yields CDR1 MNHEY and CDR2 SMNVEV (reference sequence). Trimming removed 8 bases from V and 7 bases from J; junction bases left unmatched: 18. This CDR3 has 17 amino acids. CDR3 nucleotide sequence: TGTGCCAGCTCTGGCCTCAAGCGGGAGATGTATAACGGGGAGCTGTTTTTT. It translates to CASSGLKREMYNGELFF.

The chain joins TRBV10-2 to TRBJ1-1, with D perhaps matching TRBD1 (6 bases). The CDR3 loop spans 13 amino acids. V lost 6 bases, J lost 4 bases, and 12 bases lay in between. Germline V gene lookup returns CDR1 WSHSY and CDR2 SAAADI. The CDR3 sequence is CASRVGGGTEAFF. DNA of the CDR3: TGCGCCAGCAGGGTCGGGGGCGGCACTGAAGCTTTCTTT.

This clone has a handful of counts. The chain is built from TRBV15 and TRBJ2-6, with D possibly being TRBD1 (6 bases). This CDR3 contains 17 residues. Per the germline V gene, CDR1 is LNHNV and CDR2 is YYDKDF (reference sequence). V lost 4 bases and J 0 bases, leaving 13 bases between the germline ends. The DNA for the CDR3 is TGTGCCACCAGCACCTATTCAGGGGTCTCTGGGGCCAACGTCCTGACTTTC. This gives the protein CATSTYSGVSGANVLTF.

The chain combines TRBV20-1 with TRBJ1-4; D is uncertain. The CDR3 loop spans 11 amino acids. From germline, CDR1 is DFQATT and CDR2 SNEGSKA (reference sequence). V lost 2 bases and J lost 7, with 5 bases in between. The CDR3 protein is CSARKVEKLFF. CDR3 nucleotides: TGCAGTGCTAGAAAGGTTGAAAAACTGTTTTTT.

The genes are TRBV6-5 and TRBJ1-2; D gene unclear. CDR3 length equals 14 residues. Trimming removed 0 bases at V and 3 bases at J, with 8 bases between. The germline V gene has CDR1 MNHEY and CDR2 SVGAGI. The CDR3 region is CASSYSDRDYGYTF. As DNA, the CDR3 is TGTGCCAGCAGTTACTCCGACCGCGACTATGGCTACACCTTC.

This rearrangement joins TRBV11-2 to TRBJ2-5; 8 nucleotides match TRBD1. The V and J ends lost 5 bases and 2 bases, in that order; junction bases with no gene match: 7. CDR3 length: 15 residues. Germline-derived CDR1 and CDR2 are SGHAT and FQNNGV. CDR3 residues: CASSHRDRSQETQYF. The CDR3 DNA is TGTGCCAGCAGCCACCGGGACAGGTCGCAAGAGACCCAGTACTTC.

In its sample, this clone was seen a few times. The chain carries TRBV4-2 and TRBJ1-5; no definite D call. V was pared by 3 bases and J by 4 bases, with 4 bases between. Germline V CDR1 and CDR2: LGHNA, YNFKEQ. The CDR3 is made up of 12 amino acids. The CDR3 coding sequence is TGTGCCAGCAGCCAGGTTAATCAGCCCCAGCATTTT. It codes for CASSQVNQPQHF.

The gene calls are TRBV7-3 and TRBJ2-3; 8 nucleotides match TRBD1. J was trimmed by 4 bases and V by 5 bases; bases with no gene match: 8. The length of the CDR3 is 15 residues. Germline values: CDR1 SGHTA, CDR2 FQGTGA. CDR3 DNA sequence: TGTGCCAGCAGCGGGACAGGTGGGCCATCAGATACGCAGTATTTT. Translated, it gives CASSGTGGPSDTQYF.